Detailed here is one T cell receptor (beta chain). Its antigen is unknown. The sampling schedule covered blood at baseline, cycle 4 day 1, and cycle 7 day 1. This sample is drawn from a study of OX40 agonist ivuxolimab in advanced cancers. As for the study in general: Patients achieving partial responses numbered three: one hepatocellular carcinoma case and two cutaneous melanoma cases. Whole-study findings and limits: Nonresponders, in some cases, also had low normalized T-cell clonal expansion.

V was pared by 5 bases and J by 6 bases, with 8 bases of the junction left unmatched. The CDR3 extends over 15 amino acids. Germline values: CDR1 SEHNR, CDR2 FQNEAQ (reference sequence). Sequencing used immunoSEQ multiplex PCR; TCRdb keeps in-frame clones, though not all of them. The sample carries roughly 42,000 clones, about nine tenths recorded once. The chain couples TRBV7-9 to TRBJ1-4; 8 bases are shared with TRBD1. Sample: CD4+ or CD8+ T cells sorted from blood, taken in a trial of the OX40 agonist ivuxolimab. The sequence came from an adult with an advanced solid tumor such as melanoma, head and neck, liver or kidney cancer. The CDR3 DNA is TGTGCCAGCAGCCTAAGGACAGGGATGGATGAAAAACTGTTTTTT. Amino acid sequence: CASSLRTGMDEKLFF.